Listed here are 16 T cell receptor beta chains from one sample, sequenced in a study of blood T cell repertoires in COVID-19. Only in-frame clones appear in the TCRdb table, and some are missing; sequencing was by immunoSEQ multiplex PCR. The sample has about 180,000 clones; approximately 89% are singletons. Sequencing was done on a sample of peripheral blood. These receptors originate from a woman in her 30s with acute or convalescent COVID-19.

This clone is medium-sized (0.01 to 0.1%) within its sample. The chain employs TRBV3-1 (or the pseudogene TRBV3-2) and TRBJ2-2, with D unresolved. Germline V CDR1 and CDR2: LGHDT, YNNKEL (reference sequence). Trimming cost V 8 bases and J 6 bases, with 7 bases left between them. The CDR3 runs to 11 residues. The CDR3 coding sequence is TGTGCCAGCTTCAGGTCCGGGGAGCTGTTTTTT. This codes for CASFRSGELFF.

This clone appeared a few times. The chain carries TRBV5-5 and TRBJ2-5, with D tentatively TRBD1 (5 bases). Germline CDR1 and CDR2: SGHKS and YYEKEE (reference sequence). Deletions cut 2 bases from V and 4 bases from J, with 15 bases between. This CDR3 is built from 15 residues. CDR3 loop: CASSFSRDPGETQYF. The CDR3, as DNA: TGTGCCAGCAGCTTTTCCAGGGATCCTGGAGAGACCCAGTACTTC.

The rearrangement links TRBV7-9 to TRBJ1-1; D uncertain. The V gene's germline CDR1 is SEHNR and CDR2 FQNEAQ (reference sequence). Trimming stripped 8 bases from V and 9 bases from J, with 16 bases between. This CDR3 contains 12 residues. Here the CDR3 reads CASRNVYGQAFF. The CDR3 DNA sequence: TGTGCCAGCCGGAATGTATATGGGCAAGCTTTCTTT.

This sequence joins TRBV5-4 and TRBJ2-1, with D possibly matching TRBD2 (6 bases). The germline CDR1 and CDR2 sequences are SGHNT and YYREEE (reference sequence). The CDR3 extends over 14 amino acids. With 7 bases removed from V and 6 bases from J, the gap between germline ends came to 17 bases. The CDR3 spells CASGEAGKINEQFF. The DNA of the CDR3 is TGTGCCAGCGGGGAAGCGGGCAAAATCAATGAGCAGTTCTTC.

In this sample, this clone turned up once. This chain connects TRBV15 to TRBJ2-1, with 11 bases identical to TRBD2. V shed 8 bases, J shed 9 bases, and the junction held 9 bases outside the gene matches. This CDR3 is 14 amino acids long. Germline loops: CDR1 LNHNV, CDR2 YYDKDF (reference sequence). CDR3 bases: TGTGCCACCTCCGGGACTAGCGGAGAGAGTGAGCAGTTCTTC. As protein: CATSGTSGESEQFF.

The chain couples TRBV6-5 to TRBJ2-2; D call uncertain. Trimming stripped 6 bases from V and 0 bases from J, with 8 bases between. Germline V gives CDR1 MNHEY, CDR2 SVGAGI. The CDR3 has 14 residues. The CDR3 loop reads CASRRNTNTGELFF. The CDR3 DNA sequence: TGTGCCAGCAGGCGGAACACGAACACCGGGGAGCTGTTTTTT.

The chain uses TRBV7-8 and TRBJ1-2, with D unresolved. Germline values: CDR1 SGHVS, CDR2 FQNEAQ. The V end was cut by 0 bases, the J end by 10 bases, with 9 bases between. This CDR3 contains 12 residues. CDR3 coding DNA: TGTGCCAGCAGCTTAGCGCGATCTAACTACACCTTC. It specifies CASSLARSNYTF.

J is TRBJ1-2 and V is TRBV3-1 (or the pseudogene TRBV3-2); D might be TRBD1 (6 bases). CDR1 is LGHDT and CDR2 is YNNKEL in the germline V gene (reference sequence). The V and J ends lost 2 bases and 0 bases respectively, with 10 bases between them. The CDR3 consists of 15 residues. Here the CDR3 DNA reads TGTGCCAGCAGCCAATGGTCAGGGGCTAACTATGGCTACACCTTC. As protein: CASSQWSGANYGYTF.

In DNA, the CDR3 is TGCGCCAGCAGCTTGGGAGGGACTAAGCATGAGCAGTTCTTC. Protein: CASSLGGTKHEQFF. V usage is TRBV5-1 and J usage is TRBJ2-1; TRBD2 matches at 7 bases. Germline CDR1 and CDR2: SGHRS and YFSETQ. This CDR3 has 14 amino acids. The junction had 5 bases not matched to a gene; V was cut back by 0 bases and J by 8 bases.

The chain couples TRBV5-1 to TRBJ1-1; TRBD1 is a possible D gene (6 bases). The germline V gene encodes CDR1 SGHRS and CDR2 YFSETQ. V was clipped by 2 bases and J by 8 bases, with 10 bases between them. This CDR3 has 12 residues. The CDR3 region is CASSFQGTEAFF. The DNA for the CDR3 is TGCGCCAGCAGCTTTCAAGGGACAGAAGCTTTCTTT.

This clone has only one observation. One end of the junction is discordant with germline, which a read error may explain. The rearrangement joins TRBV11-2 to TRBJ2-3, with 9 positions matching TRBD2. The CDR3 spans 17 residues. CDR1 is SGHAT and CDR2 is FQNNGV in the germline V gene. CDR3 in DNA: TGTGCCAGCAGCCGAGTGGGGGCGGGAGGGGCGGCAGATGCGCAGTATTTT. Amino acid sequence: CASSRVGAGGAADAQYF.

The V gene is TRBV4-2, the J gene TRBJ2-1; TRBD2 aligns across 7 bases. This CDR3 region has 16 residues. Trimming cost V 3 bases and J 5 bases; bases outside gene matches: 10. CDR1 is LGHNA and CDR2 is YNFKEQ in the germline V gene. The CDR3 DNA sequence: TGTGCCAGCAGCCACCCCTGGACTAGGGATAACAATGAGCAGTTCTTC. Translating it yields CASSHPWTRDNNEQFF.

This chain uses TRBV5-1 with TRBJ2-7, with 14 nucleotides matching TRBD2. V lost 4 bases and J lost 7; bases outside the gene matches: 4. CDR3 length equals 14 residues. The germline V gene encodes CDR1 SGHRS and CDR2 YFSETQ. The CDR3 is CASSGGLAGDEQYF. As DNA, the CDR3 is TGCGCCAGCAGCGGGGGACTAGCGGGAGATGAGCAGTACTTC.

The rearrangement joins TRBV11-3 to TRBJ2-7; TRBD2 aligns across 15 bases. The CDR3 totals 16 residues. Germline V gene sequence: CDR1 SGHNT, CDR2 YENEEA. V lost 5 bases to trimming and J lost 5 bases; unmatched junction nucleotides: 7. Here the CDR3 DNA reads TGTGCCAGCAGCCCCCGGACTAGCGGGAGGGCGGACGAGCAGTACTTC. As protein: CASSPRTSGRADEQYF.

The chain is built from TRBV4-2 and TRBJ1-5, with 7 bases matching TRBD1. Germline CDR1 is LGHNA and CDR2 is YNFKEQ. The CDR3 totals 17 residues. V shed 4 bases, J shed 5 bases, and the junction held 14 bases outside the gene matches. This CDR3 reads CASSLTYRTGSHQPQHF. CDR3 DNA sequence: TGTGCCAGCAGCCTAACCTACCGGACAGGTTCCCATCAGCCCCAGCATTTT.

V is TRBV25-1 and J is TRBJ1-1; D gene unclear. Germline V gene lookup returns CDR1 MGHDK and CDR2 SYGVNS. V lost 1 base and J 8 bases, leaving 5 bases between the germline ends. The CDR3 is 11 amino acids. CDR3 sequence: CASSELSEAFF. CDR3 bases: TGTGCCAGCAGTGAATTAAGCGAAGCTTTCTTT.